This T cell receptor (beta chain) is from a study of graft-versus-host responses after intestinal transplantation. Only in-frame clones appear in the TCRdb table, and some are missing; sequencing was by immunoSEQ multiplex PCR. The table has 62,000 or so clones, 70% to 90% seen once; the top ten hold around 1.5%. Germline CDR1 and CDR2: SGDLS and YYNGEE. The CDR3 is made up of 13 amino acids. V shed 6 bases and J 3 bases; nucleotides not matched to a gene: 4. V and J are TRBV9 and TRBJ1-1, with 8 positions matching TRBD1. This receptor was obtained from a human patient who received an intestinal transplant, so some T cells may come from the graft donor. Material: PBMCs, obtained 26 days after transplant. For the CDR3, the DNA is TGTGCCAGCACGGACAGGGAGGACACTGAAGCTTTCTTT. It translates to CASTDREDTEAFF.